These 21 T cell receptor beta chains came from one sample sequenced in a study of blood T cell repertoires in COVID-19. Assay used: immunoSEQ multiplex PCR; TCRdb lists only in-frame clones, some missing. This table has about 150,000 clones, less than 95% appearing once. Material for sequencing was peripheral blood. These receptor sequences come from a man in his fifties with acute or convalescent COVID-19.

V gene TRBV5-4 combines with J gene TRBJ2-1, with D possibly matching TRBD2 (5 bases). This CDR3 has 13 residues. Trimming took 0 bases from V and 14 from J, leaving 15 bases between them. In germline, CDR1 is SGHNT, CDR2 YYREEE (reference sequence). The CDR3 loop is CASSLVSGAEEFF. CDR3 nucleotide sequence: TGTGCCAGCAGCTTGGTCTCCGGAGCGGAGGAGTTCTTC.

This chain links TRBV5-1 with TRBJ1-2; 9 positions match TRBD1. V shed 2 bases and J 8 bases; nucleotides not matched to a gene: 1. CDR3 length: 12 residues. Germline V gene data show CDR1 as SGHRS and CDR2 as YFSETQ. CDR3 nucleotides: TGCGCCAGCAGCTTACAGGGGGCCGGCTACACCTTC. Its protein is CASSLQGAGYTF.

The chain joins TRBV6-5 to TRBJ2-1, with D possibly being TRBD1 (5 bases). In germline, CDR1 is MNHEY, CDR2 SVGAGI. The germline V and J ends were trimmed by 3 bases and 9 bases, with 9 bases remaining between them. The CDR3 sequence is 12 residues long. CDR3 region: CASSYQGLEQFF. The CDR3 nucleotides read TGTGCCAGCAGTTATCAGGGTCTTGAGCAGTTCTTC.

The CDR3 DNA is TGTGCCAGCAGGAACAGGGGATATGAAAAACTGTTTTTT. Amino acids: CASRNRGYEKLFF. The rearrangement links TRBV13 to TRBJ1-4; 7 nucleotides align to TRBD1. J gave up 6 bases and V 6 bases, and 4 bases lay outside the gene matches. CDR3 length equals 13 residues. Germline loops: CDR1 PRHDT, CDR2 FYEKMQ (reference sequence).

This clone showed up just once. The chain recombines TRBV28 with TRBJ1-2, with 8 bases that match TRBD1. J lost 6 bases, V lost 8 bases, and 8 bases had no gene match. In germline, CDR1 is MDHEN, CDR2 SYDVKM. CDR3 length: 13 amino acids. CDR3 in amino acids: CASSSGGVHGYTF. The DNA of the CDR3 is TGTGCCAGCTCCTCAGGGGGCGTGCATGGCTACACCTTC.

The chain recombines TRBV4-1 with TRBJ2-7, with 7 bases fitting TRBD2. V dropped 0 bases and J dropped 3; count of bases not matched to a gene: 5. CDR3 length: 15 amino acids. Germline-derived CDR1 and CDR2 are MGHRA and YSYEKL. CDR3 sequence: CASSQELADYYEQYF. The CDR3 region has the DNA TGCGCCAGCAGCCAAGAGCTAGCGGATTACTACGAGCAGTACTTC.

The V gene is TRBV6-5, the J gene TRBJ2-5; D not certain. Per the germline V gene, CDR1 is MNHEY and CDR2 is SVGAGI. Trimming pared 9 bases from V and 2 bases from J, leaving 16 bases between. The CDR3 length is 14 residues. The CDR3, as DNA: TGTGCCAGTTCCACGGCGGCAGAACAAGAGACCCAGTACTTC. It specifies CASSTAAEQETQYF.

V usage is TRBV25-1 and J usage is TRBJ1-5, with TRBD1 identical over 7 bases. V shed 3 bases and J 9 bases; nucleotides not matched to a gene: 14. CDR3 length: 16 amino acids. CDR1 and CDR2 from the germline V gene are MGHDK and SYGVNS. The CDR3 loop reads CASSEGGQGVGGPQHF. CDR3 coding DNA: TGTGCCAGCAGTGAGGGTGGTCAGGGGGTAGGAGGGCCCCAGCATTTT.

The chain is built from TRBV9 and TRBJ2-2; D remains unclear. Per germline, CDR1 SGDLS and CDR2 YYNGEE. This CDR3 is built from 11 residues. V was trimmed by 4 bases and J by 7 bases, leaving 5 bases between them. This CDR3 reads CASSSSGELFF. CDR3 coding DNA: TGTGCCAGCAGCTCGAGCGGGGAGCTGTTTTTT.

The rearrangement uses TRBV5-1 and TRBJ2-1, with D hard to call. This CDR3 is 15 amino acids long. The germline V gene encodes CDR1 SGHRS and CDR2 YFSETQ. V was clipped by 0 bases and J by 4 bases, with 11 bases between them. The CDR3 loop reads CASSLELNNYNEQFF. The DNA for the CDR3 is TGCGCCAGCAGCTTGGAGTTAAACAATTACAATGAGCAGTTCTTC.

This clone was seen just once. The chain recombines TRBV28 with TRBJ1-6; TRBD1 matches at 8 bases. Germline V gene lookup returns CDR1 MDHEN and CDR2 SYDVKM. The CDR3 covers 13 residues. The J segment lost 12 bases and the V segment lost 6 bases, leaving 7 bases of the junction unmatched. The CDR3 spells CASRGTGFEPLHF. CDR3 bases: TGTGCCAGCAGAGGGACAGGCTTCGAACCCCTCCACTTT.

This sequence joins TRBV12-3 or TRBV12-4 and TRBJ1-5, with D unclear. V was pared by 5 bases and J by 3 bases, with 8 bases between. This CDR3 region has 13 residues. In DNA, the CDR3 is TGTGCCAGCAGTGCAGGATTCAATCAGCCCCAGCATTTT. This codes for CASSAGFNQPQHF.

The chain uses TRBV30 and TRBJ2-4, with 8 nucleotides matching TRBD1. CDR3 length: 14 amino acids. Germline CDR1 GTSNPN, CDR2 SVGIG (reference sequence). Trimming took 3 bases from V and 8 from J; bases not matched to a gene: 9. The CDR3 protein is CAWRIPGGKDIQYF. CDR3 in DNA: TGTGCCTGGAGGATCCCAGGGGGCAAGGACATTCAGTACTTC. The full variable domain, rest sourced from reference TRBV30 and TRBJ2-4, is SQTIHQWPATLVQPVGSPLSLECTVEGTSNPNLYWYRQAAGRGLQLLFYSVGIGQISSEVPQNLSASRPQDRQFILSSKKLLLSDSGFYLCAWRIPGGKDIQYFGAGTRLSVL.

This clone was seen a few times. The rearrangement joins TRBV6-5 to TRBJ2-7; 13 bases agree with TRBD2. The V segment lost 6 bases and the J segment 5 bases; nucleotides outside the gene matches: 7. Germline loops: CDR1 MNHEY, CDR2 SVGAGI. The CDR3 length is 15 residues. CDR3 residues: CASRGRTSGSHEQYF. CDR3 DNA: TGTGCCAGCAGGGGCCGGACTAGCGGGAGCCACGAGCAGTACTTC.

This clone occurred once. This sequence joins TRBV7-2 and TRBJ2-5; 8 bases are shared with TRBD2. Trimming cost V 0 bases and J 5 bases; bases outside gene matches: 8. Germline CDR1 reads SGHTA; CDR2 reads FQGNSA. This CDR3 region has 16 residues. CDR3 sequence: CASSLAMGLVSETQYF. The CDR3 DNA reads as TGTGCCAGCAGCTTAGCGATGGGACTAGTATCGGAGACCCAGTACTTC.

V and J are TRBV6-1 and TRBJ1-6; 8 bases line up with TRBD1. With 3 bases clipped from V and 6 bases from J, the junction kept 4 bases outside the gene matches. Germline lookup yields CDR1 MNHNS and CDR2 SASEGT. CDR3 length: 15 residues. The CDR3 sequence is CASSETGAGNSPLHF. In DNA, the CDR3 is TGTGCCAGCAGTGAGACAGGGGCGGGTAATTCACCCCTCCACTTT.

The rearrangement uses TRBV5-8 and TRBJ2-7; 9 bases line up with TRBD1. The germline gives CDR1 SGHTS, CDR2 YDEGEE. V shed 4 bases, J shed 6 bases, and the junction held 11 bases outside the gene matches. This CDR3 has 15 amino acids. CDR3 sequence: CASSLWTGAVSEQYV. In nucleotides, the CDR3 is TGTGCCAGCAGCCTGTGGACAGGGGCGGTCTCCGAGCAGTACGTC.

The chain employs TRBV28 and TRBJ1-1; possibly TRBD1 for D (5 bases). The CDR3 is 19 amino acids. Germline V gene data show CDR1 as MDHEN and CDR2 as SYDVKM. The V gene lost 4 bases and the J gene lost 3 bases, with 27 bases spanning the gap. In nucleotides, the CDR3 is TGTGCCAGCAGTTCCTTAACAGCCCTTACAGGTCGGGGGTACACTGAAGCTTTCTTT. This translates into CASSSLTALTGRGYTEAFF.

In this sample, this clone turned up a few times. This chain uses TRBV19 with TRBJ1-5, with 8 bases identical to TRBD1. J lost 6 bases, V lost 10 bases, and 11 bases had no gene match. This CDR3 region has 14 residues. Looked up from germline, CDR1 is LNHDA and CDR2 is SQIVND (reference sequence). In DNA, the CDR3 is TGTGCCACCACAGGGTGGACAGGGTTTCAGCCCCAGCATTTT. Protein product: CATTGWTGFQPQHF.

V usage is TRBV30 and J usage is TRBJ2-1; D not resolved. The germline V and J ends were trimmed by 1 base and 7 bases, with 5 bases remaining between them. The germline V gene has CDR1 GTSNPN and CDR2 SVGIG (reference sequence). The CDR3 runs to 11 residues. CDR3 DNA sequence: TGTGCCTGGAGTGATTCTAATGAGCAGTTCTTC. Protein: CAWSDSNEQFF.

This chain uses TRBV6-5 with TRBJ1-2; D uncertain. The CDR3 contains 13 residues. CDR1 is MNHEY and CDR2 is SVGAGI in the germline V gene. V dropped 2 bases and J dropped 0 bases, with 4 bases sitting between them. The CDR3 is CASSYTPNYGYTF. CDR3 bases: TGTGCCAGCAGTTACACACCTAACTATGGCTACACCTTC.